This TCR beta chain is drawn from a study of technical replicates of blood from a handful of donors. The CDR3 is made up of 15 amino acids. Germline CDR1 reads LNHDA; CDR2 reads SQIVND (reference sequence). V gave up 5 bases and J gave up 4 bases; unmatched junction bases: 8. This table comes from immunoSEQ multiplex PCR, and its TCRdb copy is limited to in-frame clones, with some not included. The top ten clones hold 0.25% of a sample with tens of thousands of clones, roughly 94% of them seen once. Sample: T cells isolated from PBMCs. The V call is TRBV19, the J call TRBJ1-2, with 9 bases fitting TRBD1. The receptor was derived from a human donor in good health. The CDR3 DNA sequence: TGTGCCAGTAGTGCGACGGGGACAGGGCTCTATGGCTACACCTTC. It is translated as CASSATGTGLYGYTF.